The 27 T cell receptor beta chains listed next were all sequenced from one sample in a study of blood T cell repertoires in COVID-19. The protocol was immunoSEQ multiplex PCR, while the TCRdb copy is restricted to in-frame clones and leaves out a portion. The top ten hold more than 0.75% of the sample, which has some 270,000 clones, approximately 90% seen once. Sequenced material: peripheral blood. The receptor set was obtained from a man aged 25 to 40 with acute or convalescent COVID-19.

The V call is TRBV27, the J call TRBJ1-1; perhaps TRBD1 as D (6 bases). CDR3 length: 14 amino acids. Trimming left V 6 bases short and J 4 bases short, with 15 bases between. CDR1 and CDR2 from the germline V gene are MNHEY and SMNVEV (reference sequence). CDR3 in amino acids: CASSRSTRGTEAFF. In nucleotides, the CDR3 is TGTGCCAGCAGCCGAAGTACCAGGGGCACTGAAGCTTTCTTT.

The rearrangement uses TRBV18 and TRBJ1-5, with TRBD1 matching 7 bases. Trimming removed 5 bases from V and 7 bases from J; junction bases left unmatched: 8. Per germline, CDR1 KGHSH and CDR2 LQKENI. This CDR3 comprises 14 residues. DNA of the CDR3: TGTGCCAGCTCAGCTGGACAGGAGGGGCAGCCCCAGCATTTT. Translating it yields CASSAGQEGQPQHF.

This chain joins TRBV30 and TRBJ1-1; 7 nucleotides align to TRBD1. V was clipped by 5 bases and J by 0 bases; unmatched bases: 9. The CDR3 is 15 residues long. Germline CDR1 is GTSNPN and CDR2 is SVGIG (reference sequence). CDR3 loop: CAWQNRGKMNTEAFF. The DNA of the CDR3 is TGTGCCTGGCAAAACAGGGGAAAAATGAACACTGAAGCTTTCTTT.

The chain employs TRBV6-1 and TRBJ1-5; D perhaps matches TRBD1 (5 bases). Trimming shortened V by 1 base and J by 4 bases, and 17 bases separated the two germline ends. Germline lookup yields CDR1 MNHNS and CDR2 SASEGT. The CDR3 is made up of 17 amino acids. In DNA form, the CDR3 reads TGTGCCAGCAGTGAAGGGGCTGTTCCCAGGGCTAATCAGCCCCAGCATTTT. Protein product: CASSEGAVPRANQPQHF.

V and J are TRBV2 and TRBJ2-1; 10 bases line up with TRBD1. CDR1 and CDR2 (germline): SNHLY, FYNNEI. The V and J ends lost 7 bases and 3 bases, in that order; junction bases with no gene match: 9. This CDR3 has 16 residues. This CDR3 is CASTRDRGRFYNEQFF. As DNA, the CDR3 is TGTGCCAGCACCCGGGACAGGGGTAGGTTCTACAATGAGCAGTTCTTC. The variable domain in full, with the rest retrieved from reference TRBV2 and TRBJ2-1, is EPEVTQTPSHQVTQMGQEVILRCVPISNHLYFYWYRQILGQKVEFLVSFYNNEISEKSEIFDDQFSVERPDGSNFTLKIRSTKLEDSAMYFCASTRDRGRFYNEQFFGPGTRLTVL.

This chain connects TRBV24-1 to TRBJ2-6; no clear D. The CDR3 runs 16 residues. The V gene lost 2 bases and the J gene lost 4 bases, with 11 bases spanning the gap. Germline-derived CDR1 and CDR2 are KGHDR and SFDVKD. The CDR3 loop reads CATSDSKYSGANVLTF. CDR3 coding DNA: TGTGCCACCAGTGATTCTAAGTATTCCGGGGCCAACGTCCTGACTTTC.

This clone was counted a single time. This chain connects TRBV29-1 to TRBJ1-1, with TRBD1 matching 9 bases. The J segment lost 3 bases and the V segment lost 6 bases, leaving 5 bases of the junction unmatched. Germline CDR1 reads SQVTM; CDR2 reads ANQGSEA. The CDR3 runs 13 residues. The CDR3 DNA reads TGCAGCGTCGGGACAGGGTTGGACACTGAAGCTTTCTTT. Translating it yields CSVGTGLDTEAFF.

The CDR3 nucleotides are TGTGCCAGCAGTTTGACGGGTCCCCGGGACGAGCAGTACTTC. The encoded protein is CASSLTGPRDEQYF. V and J are TRBV7-9 and TRBJ2-7; D gene unclear. Trimming stripped 6 bases from V and 5 bases from J, with 17 bases between. Germline V CDR1 and CDR2: SEHNR, FQNEAQ (reference sequence). CDR3 length: 14 amino acids.

This clone was observed a single time. This chain connects TRBV28 to TRBJ1-6; 8 bases agree with TRBD1. Germline CDR1 MDHEN, CDR2 SYDVKM. This CDR3 is 14 amino acids long. Trimming took 6 bases from V and 10 from J; bases not matched to a gene: 8. Here the CDR3 DNA reads TGTGCCAGCAGACTGCGGACAGGGAGGTCACCCCTCCACTTT. Amino acids: CASRLRTGRSPLHF.

V gene TRBV10-2 combines with J gene TRBJ2-3; 10 bases are shared with TRBD2. Germline V gene lookup returns CDR1 WSHSY and CDR2 SAAADI. Unmatched junction bases numbered 5, after V lost 7 bases and J lost 4 bases. CDR3 size: 14 residues. The CDR3 loop is CASIAGGRADTQYF. Here the CDR3 DNA reads TGCGCCAGCATAGCGGGGGGAAGAGCAGATACGCAGTATTTT.

In this sample, this clone turned up a few times. The V call is TRBV30, the J call TRBJ1-5; D is uncertain. Germline V gene sequence: CDR1 GTSNPN, CDR2 SVGIG (reference sequence). The CDR3 is 13 residues long. The V end lost 2 bases, the J end lost 3 bases, and 8 bases lay between the germline ends. CDR3 coding DNA: TGTGCCTGGAGTTTGGGCAACAATCAGCCCCAGCATTTT. Amino acid sequence: CAWSLGNNQPQHF.

This clone came up once. The V and J genes are TRBV10-3 and TRBJ2-3; TRBD2 matches at 7 bases. The V gene's germline CDR1 is ENHRY and CDR2 SYGVKD. With V trimmed by 5 bases and J by 3 bases, 5 bases remained unmatched. The CDR3 contains 14 residues. The DNA for the CDR3 is TGTGCCATCAGTCGTGGGAGGGAGACAGATACGCAGTATTTT. Translated, it gives CAISRGRETDTQYF.

This chain uses TRBV5-4 with TRBJ2-1, with 15 nucleotides matching TRBD2. The J segment lost 7 bases and the V segment lost 4 bases, leaving 6 bases of the junction unmatched. This CDR3 is built from 16 residues. CDR1 SGHNT and CDR2 YYREEE come from the germline V gene (reference sequence). DNA of the CDR3: TGTGCCAGCAGCCCCTGGACTAGCGGGGGGGCGAATGAGCAGTTCTTC. Translated: CASSPWTSGGANEQFF.

This chain uses TRBV6-6 with TRBJ1-2; D possibly corresponds to TRBD1 (5 bases). V was shortened by 6 bases and J by 0 bases, with 11 bases between the two germline ends. CDR1 and CDR2 from the germline V gene are MNHNY and SVGAGI (reference sequence). CDR3 length: 14 residues. The CDR3 DNA reads TGTGCCAGCAGGCCCGACAGCTCTAACTATGGCTACACCTTC. As protein: CASRPDSSNYGYTF.

This chain links TRBV6-5 with TRBJ1-2; no clear D. V lost 7 bases and J 7 bases, leaving 13 bases between the germline ends. CDR1 MNHEY and CDR2 SVGAGI come from the germline V gene. This CDR3 is 12 amino acids long. CDR3 sequence (DNA): TGTGCCAGCAATCCGCCTGGAGGTGGCTACACCTTC. It codes for CASNPPGGGYTF.

The chain recombines TRBV7-9 with TRBJ1-1; D unclear. CDR3 length: 15 residues. V was shortened by 3 bases and J by 2 bases, with 13 bases between the two germline ends. Germline V gives CDR1 SEHNR, CDR2 FQNEAQ (reference sequence). In nucleotides, the CDR3 is TGTGCCAGCAGCTTTTACAGAGCACAAAACACTGAAGCTTTCTTT. Protein product: CASSFYRAQNTEAFF.

CDR3 nucleotide sequence: TGTGCCAGCAGTGAAGGCTACGGGACAGGGTTAGGAGAGACCCAGTACTTC. This encodes CASSEGYGTGLGETQYF. V is TRBV6-1 and J is TRBJ2-5; 9 bases fit TRBD1. J gave up 4 bases and V 1 base, and 10 bases lay outside the gene matches. The CDR3 runs to 17 residues. In germline, CDR1 is MNHNS, CDR2 SASEGT.

This chain's CDR3 is CASSLYREVTEAFF. The CDR3 DNA sequence: TGTGCCAGCAGCCTCTACAGGGAAGTCACTGAAGCTTTCTTT. The rearrangement joins TRBV7-3 to TRBJ1-1; maybe TRBD1 (6 bases). The V gene's germline CDR1 is SGHTA and CDR2 FQGTGA. This CDR3 contains 14 residues. V was trimmed by 5 bases and J by 4 bases, leaving 14 bases between them. Full variable domain (missing parts from reference TRBV7-3 and TRBJ1-1): GAGVSQTPSNKVTEKGKYVELRCDPISGHTALYWYRQSLGQGPEFLIYFQGTGAADDSGLPNDRFFAVRPEGSVSTLKIQRTERGDSAVYLCASSLYREVTEAFFGQGTRLTVV.

The J gene is TRBJ2-1, the V gene TRBV6-5, with D possibly matching TRBD2 (5 bases). Germline CDR1 is MNHEY and CDR2 is SVGAGI. V was pared by 1 base and J by 6 bases, with 10 bases between. The CDR3 length is 14 residues. CDR3 residues: CASSYFGGSNEQFF. For the CDR3, the DNA is TGTGCCAGCAGTTACTTCGGAGGTAGCAATGAGCAGTTCTTC.

This clone was counted a few times. Here the CDR3 reads CASSYGTSSEQYF. The CDR3 region has the DNA TGTGCCAGCAGTTACGGGACTAGTAGTGAGCAGTACTTC. The V gene is TRBV6-5, the J gene TRBJ2-7, with TRBD2 matching 8 bases. V was clipped by 2 bases and J by 7 bases; unmatched bases: 4. Germline V gene lookup returns CDR1 MNHEY and CDR2 SVGAGI. This CDR3 is built from 13 residues.

This clone was observed a single time. Here the CDR3 DNA reads TGTGCCAGCAGCCAAAGGACAGGCGGTGGCTACACCTTC. Translation gives CASSQRTGGGYTF. This sequence joins TRBV3-1 (or the pseudogene TRBV3-2) and TRBJ1-2, with TRBD1 identical over 7 bases. CDR3 length equals 13 residues. With V trimmed by 2 bases and J by 7 bases, 4 bases remained unmatched. Germline-derived CDR1 and CDR2 are LGHDT and YNNKEL (reference sequence).

This rearrangement joins TRBV5-1 to TRBJ1-2; TRBD1 aligns across 7 bases. CDR1 and CDR2 (germline): SGHRS, YFSETQ. This CDR3 has 14 amino acids. With V trimmed by 0 bases and J by 6 bases, 5 bases remained unmatched. The CDR3 loop is CASSLVWDRDGYTF. Here the CDR3 DNA reads TGCGCCAGCAGCTTGGTTTGGGACAGAGATGGCTACACCTTC.

J is TRBJ2-3 and V is TRBV5-1; the D gene is possibly TRBD1 (6 bases). The CDR3 contains 17 residues. Trimming left V 4 bases short and J 2 bases short, with 20 bases between. Germline values: CDR1 SGHRS, CDR2 YFSETQ. The CDR3 protein is CASSLLPGTQYTDTQYF. The CDR3 DNA follows: TGCGCCAGCAGCCTTCTTCCCGGGACACAATACACAGATACGCAGTATTTT.

The chain carries TRBV5-1 and TRBJ1-2; possibly TRBD1 for D (5 bases). The CDR3 is made up of 15 amino acids. The germline CDR1 and CDR2 sequences are SGHRS and YFSETQ. Trimming removed 0 bases from V and 6 bases from J, with 15 bases in between. The CDR3 DNA reads TGCGCCAGCAGCTTGGACCCTGGGGGGTTGAATGGCTACACCTTC. This encodes CASSLDPGGLNGYTF.

The genes are TRBV9 and TRBJ2-7; TRBD1 aligns across 7 bases. Germline V gives CDR1 SGDLS, CDR2 YYNGEE. Losses at the gene ends were 3 bases for V and 6 bases for J; bases not matched to a gene: 18. This CDR3 spans 17 amino acids. This chain's CDR3 is CASSAGQKSAVGPEQYF. The DNA of the CDR3 is TGTGCCAGCAGCGCGGGACAGAAGTCCGCCGTGGGTCCCGAGCAGTACTTC.

This chain links TRBV19 with TRBJ1-1; 7 bases are shared with TRBD1. The germline gives CDR1 LNHDA, CDR2 SQIVND (reference sequence). The V gene end was trimmed by 0 bases and the J gene end by 2 bases; junction bases not matched to a gene: 3. This CDR3 is 15 amino acids long. For the CDR3, the DNA is TGTGCCAGTAGTATAGAAAGGGGGCGAAACACTGAAGCTTTCTTT. Amino acid sequence: CASSIERGRNTEAFF. Based on the CDR3 plus reference TRBV19 and TRBJ1-1, the full variable domain is DGGITQSPKYLFRKEGQNVTLSCEQNLNHDAMYWYRQDPGQGLRLIYYSQIVNDFQKGDIAEGYSVSREKKESFPLTVTSAQKNPTAFYLCASSIERGRNTEAFFGQGTRLTVV.

For the CDR3, the DNA is TGTGCCAGCAGCTTAGAGAGGTCCTATGGCTACACCTTC. Its protein product is CASSLERSYGYTF. This chain joins TRBV7-9 and TRBJ1-2; D not certain. Germline-derived CDR1 and CDR2 are SEHNR and FQNEAQ (reference sequence). Trimming left V 1 base short and J 4 bases short, with 7 bases between. This CDR3 comprises 13 residues.